This TCR beta chain was sequenced for a study of T cells in Graves' hyperthyroidism and ophthalmopathy. This clonotype has a single count. This could be a read error, since a much larger clone is one nucleotide away. The CDR3 runs to 12 residues. Germline V gene lookup returns CDR1 KGHSH and CDR2 LQKENI. RNA transcripts served as the template for amplifying TCR beta CDR3 regions. RT-PCR in the first round (using the HTBI primer set) targeted the TCR CDR3. Via MiXCR, TCRdb re-called the multiplex PCR reads, giving one row per CDR3 protein. Of about 200,000 distinct CDR3 sequences listed, about a sixth are singletons.

The chain recombines TRBV18 with TRBJ2-1, with D unclear. The sequence came from a woman aged 45-65 years with Graves' hyperthyroidism. The sample taken for sequencing was blood. This chain's CDR3 is CASPPRPDEQFF. CDR3 DNA sequence: TGTGCCAGCCCACCCAGACCCGATGAGCAGTTCTTC.